This is a list of T cell receptor beta chains from one sample in a study of cytomegalovirus exposure and HLA in healthy donors. Repertoires were generated with immunoSEQ multiplex PCR, while TCRdb's copy carries only in-frame clones and drops some. The data contain 150,000 to 200,000 clones, 70% to 80% of them singletons. Source material: PBMCs. These TCRs come from a woman between 40 and 50 years old in good health and CMV-seronegative. Both conserved end residues are trimmed from each CDR3. D genes are given only for firm matches.

v_gene,d_gene,CDR3aa
TRBV30,TRBD1,AWTRGRRTEAF
TRBV5-1,TRBD1,ASSPLPGTGNQPQH
TRBV7-3,.,AFWGEETDTQY
TRBV2,TRBD2,ASSLRDYSSYEQY
TRBV5-1,TRBD2,ASSLGGSPRSAQY
TRBV28,.,ASSQTEPGDNEQF
TRBV7-2,TRBD2,ASSPRTSRGADTQY
TRBV7-8,.,ASSYGEVGQPQH
TRBV11-2,.,ASSLTDSNQPQH
TRBV4-2,.,ASSQGRNTGELF
TRBV11-3,.,ASSLNRVATYEQY
TRBV6-6,TRBD1,ASSYPIDRGNTEAF
TRBV6-1,.,AGVTGGLGGNEQF
TRBV10-3,.,AHQAGDTQY
TRBV11-2,TRBD1,ASSWGTGEHEQY
TRBV6-6,.,ASNRELDTQY
TRBV29-1,.,SVAQGGNTEAF
TRBV2,TRBD1,ASSEGRTGTQETQY
TRBV28,TRBD2,ASSSRTSGLSYEQY
TRBV28,.,ASSTRVPIGYT
TRBV2,.,ASSEAGAPNEKLF
TRBV7-9,TRBD1,ASSSDRGSNQPQH
TRBV2,.,ATQTRKASDSYNEQF
TRBV9,.,ASSVGPMNTEAF
TRBV6-1,.,ASSEVWGLNEKLF
TRBV19,.,ASSSPRTVNTGELF
TRBV4-1,TRBD2,ASSQDQLAGVREQF
TRBV5-8,TRBD1,ASSLQGTDTEAF
TRBV5-4,TRBD2,ASSLASGDHYNEQF
TRBV9,TRBD2,ASSTSGLPYNEQF
TRBV18,TRBD1,ASSTSGQGINGYT
TRBV7-9,TRBD1,ASSPATGGVWTEAF
TRBV6-1,.,ASSELPGAGNTGELF
TRBV25-1,TRBD2,ASSEYGFGGDNEQF
TRBV7-9,TRBD1,ASSWPDRGMDTIY
TRBV2,.,ASSVTGRGYEQY
TRBV2,.,ASSEGGLNADTQY
TRBV18,.,ASSQTRGLDEQY
TRBV19,.,ASSRENSYGYT
TRBV16,.,ASSQQQGNYGYT
TRBV28,TRBD2,ASAGGSRNTDTQY
TRBV19,.,ASSMETGSTGELF
TRBV25-1,TRBD2,ASSPLGLAGGYEQY
TRBV6-4,TRBD2,ASSWIAGGGYNEQF
TRBV5-6,.,ASSLGVPNTEAF
TRBV6-1,.,ASSELGRGLTDTQY
TRBV6-1,TRBD1,ASSEFWEDRGREGGPSELF
TRBV7-8,TRBD2,ASSPPGLAGAIEQF
TRBV28,TRBD1,ASRQGAEVYEQY
TRBV12-5,.,ASGLVGGEAF
TRBV6-1,TRBD2,ASSITGGPWETQY
TRBV9,TRBD1,ASSSGPGTGSSGNTIY
TRBV5-4,TRBD1,ASSLAAGGNPNYGYT
TRBV6-5,.,ASSYSGLDGEAF